This TCR beta chain was retrieved from a study of graft-versus-host responses after intestinal transplantation. Germline V gives CDR1 LNHDA, CDR2 SQIVND (reference sequence). This CDR3 region has 15 residues. The V and J ends lost 3 bases and 3 bases respectively, with 11 bases between them. As for this clone: Its antigen is currently unknown.

Generated by immunoSEQ multiplex PCR, the TCRdb table keeps only in-frame clones and is missing some. The table shows roughly 100,000 clones, with 85% to 95% occurring only once. J is TRBJ1-4 and V is TRBV19; D unclear. This TCR derives from a human donor who was the organ donor for an intestinal transplant. The source material was unstimulated CD8+ T cells sorted from spleen or lymph node cells, sampled before transplant. The CDR3 here is CASSISGYSNEKLFF. In DNA, the CDR3 is TGTGCCAGTAGTATCTCGGGGTACTCTAATGAAAAACTGTTTTTT.